This T cell receptor beta chain came from a study of blood T cell repertoires in COVID-19. In the original analysis: It was from reference gene primer amplification that nucleated cell counts were estimated. TCRdb keeps only in-frame clones here, not all; method: immunoSEQ multiplex PCR. V and J calls and clone size are those listed in that table; D and trimming were worked out from the DNA. Altogether some 130,000 clones are present, approximately 84% being singletons, with the ten largest covering about a sixth. CDR3 size: 14 residues. Trimming stripped 2 bases from V and 8 bases from J, with 11 bases between. Germline loops: CDR1 SGHDT, CDR2 YYEEEE.

The sample comprised peripheral blood. The V and J genes are TRBV5-6 and TRBJ1-6; D gene uncertain. The clonotype comes from a woman of 80 years or more with acute or convalescent COVID-19. The CDR3 here is CASSFSPRYSPLHF. The CDR3 DNA follows: TGTGCCAGCAGCTTCTCCCCTCGGTATTCACCCCTCCACTTT.